There are many counts of the clone carrying this T cell receptor (beta chain). Its cognate antigen is unknown. The entry originates in a study of prognosis after radiotherapy for stage I lung cancer. About the study: Stage I non-small cell lung cancer cases were enrolled from 2018 through early 2019. Aged roughly 53 to 85 years, with a median of around 74 years, the patients were 13 men and roughly six women. Overall study results and limits: Lower post-radiation Shannon entropy was seen in patients who went on to develop distant metastases.

Multiplex PCR in two rounds served to amplify TCR beta CDR3 from genomic DNA. Gene-specific primers for each TRBV and TRBJ gene drove first-round PCR. TCRdb independently ran MiXCR on the multiplex PCR reads; one entry per CDR3 protein. The table records about 51,000 distinct CDR3 sequences, about a third of them present only once. The sequences come from PBMCs, collected before or after stereotactic body radiation therapy (not recorded which). This sequence was found in a donor aged 50 or older with non-small cell lung cancer.

The CDR3 sequence: CASSSTGTGELFF. The CDR3 nucleotides read TGTGCCAGCAGTTCGACAGGCACCGGGGAGCTGTTTTTT. The chain uses TRBV6-9 and TRBJ2-2, with D possibly TRBD1 on 6 matching bases. The germline V and J ends were trimmed by 4 bases and 4 bases, with 7 bases remaining between them. The germline V gene encodes CDR1 MNHGY and CDR2 SVAAGI. This CDR3 comprises 13 residues.